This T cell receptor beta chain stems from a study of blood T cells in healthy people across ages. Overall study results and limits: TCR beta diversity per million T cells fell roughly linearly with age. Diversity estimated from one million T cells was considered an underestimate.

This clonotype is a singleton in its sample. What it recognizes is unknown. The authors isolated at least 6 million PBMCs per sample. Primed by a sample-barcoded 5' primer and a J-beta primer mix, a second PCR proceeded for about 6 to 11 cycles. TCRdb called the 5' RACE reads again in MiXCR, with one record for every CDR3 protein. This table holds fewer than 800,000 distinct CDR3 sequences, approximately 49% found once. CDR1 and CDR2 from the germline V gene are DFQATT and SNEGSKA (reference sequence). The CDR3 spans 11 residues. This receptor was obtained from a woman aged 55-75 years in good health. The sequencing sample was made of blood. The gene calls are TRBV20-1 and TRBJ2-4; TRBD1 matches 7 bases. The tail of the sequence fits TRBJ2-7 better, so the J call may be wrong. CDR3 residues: CSARYRGEQYF. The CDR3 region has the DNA TGCAGTGCTAGATACAGGGGCGAGCAGTACTTC.